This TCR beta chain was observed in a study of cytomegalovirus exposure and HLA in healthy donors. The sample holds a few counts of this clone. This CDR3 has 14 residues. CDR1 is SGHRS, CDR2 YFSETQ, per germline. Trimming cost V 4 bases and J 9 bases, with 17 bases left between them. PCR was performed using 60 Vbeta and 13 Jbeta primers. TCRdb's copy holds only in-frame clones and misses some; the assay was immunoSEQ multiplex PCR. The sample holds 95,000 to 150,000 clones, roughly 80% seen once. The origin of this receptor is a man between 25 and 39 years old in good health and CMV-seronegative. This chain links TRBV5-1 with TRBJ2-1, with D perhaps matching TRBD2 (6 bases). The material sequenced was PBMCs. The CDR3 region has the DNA TGCGCCAGCAGCGGATTTAGGGGAGCGGGTGAGCAGTTCTTC. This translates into CASSGFRGAGEQFF.